This record looks at one TCR beta chain sequence and its context. The antigen is unknown. TCR beta libraries were made by quantitative 5'-RACE with molecular barcodes. MiXCR, applied by TCRdb to the 5' RACE reads, yields one record per CDR3 protein. The sample includes fewer than 200,000 distinct CDR3 sequences, 9.8% seen only once; the top ten take roughly 15%. This CDR3 has 16 amino acids. V was pared by 2 bases and J by 6 bases, with 19 bases between. Germline CDR1 is MGHDK and CDR2 is SYGVNS. The sample belongs to a study of CD8 T cells in ankylosing spondylitis. Overall study results and limits: Among TCR beta sequences, a motif of under ten highly homologous variants appeared characteristic of ankylosing spondylitis blood. In synovial fluid and blood from reactive arthritis, some motif variants were previously reported. In peripheral blood, disease-linked CD8+ clones occurred at relatively low frequencies.

The origin of this receptor is a female donor with ankylosing spondylitis or in good health (not recorded which). The sample taken for sequencing was blood, either unsorted or a sorted T cell fraction (not recorded which). This sequence joins TRBV25-1 and TRBJ1-1; D possibly corresponds to TRBD1 (6 bases). CDR3 in amino acids: CASSEGGEGVWAEAFF. The CDR3 DNA sequence: TGTGCCAGCAGTGAAGGCGGGGAGGGGGTATGGGCTGAAGCTTTCTTT.